This TCR beta chain came from a study of T-cell reconstitution after alpha-beta-depleted transplantation in children. This clonotype was observed many times. Preparation of the TCRbeta library was carried out with unique molecular identifiers. TCRdb used MiXCR to reprocess the PCR reads, holding one entry per CDR3 protein. Among about 110,000 distinct CDR3 sequences listed, about 9.3% were seen once. V lost 1 base, J lost 0 bases, and 10 bases lay in between. In germline, CDR1 is SGHNT, CDR2 YYREEE (reference sequence). There are 15 residues in the CDR3. The chain joins TRBV5-4 to TRBJ1-2; no firm D call. The source is a human donor who donated a stem cell graft to a child with acute lymphoblastic leukemia. This sample comprised PBMCs from the stem cell graft donor, obtained from the stem cell graft. CDR3 sequence: CASSLSPVANYGYTF. Written as DNA, the CDR3 is TGTGCCAGCAGCTTGAGTCCGGTAGCTAACTATGGCTACACCTTC.